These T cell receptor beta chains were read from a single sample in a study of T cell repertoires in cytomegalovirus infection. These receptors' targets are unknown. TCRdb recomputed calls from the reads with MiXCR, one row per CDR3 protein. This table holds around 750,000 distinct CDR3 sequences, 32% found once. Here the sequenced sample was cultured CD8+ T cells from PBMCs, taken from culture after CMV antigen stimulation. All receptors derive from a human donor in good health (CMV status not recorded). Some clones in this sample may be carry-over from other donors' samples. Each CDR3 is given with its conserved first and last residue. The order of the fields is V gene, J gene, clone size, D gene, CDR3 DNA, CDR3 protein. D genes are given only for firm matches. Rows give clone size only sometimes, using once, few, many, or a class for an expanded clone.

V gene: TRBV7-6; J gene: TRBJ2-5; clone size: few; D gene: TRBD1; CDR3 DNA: TGTGCCAGCAGCCCTTGGACAGGGCTGGAGACCCAGTACTTC; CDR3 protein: CASSPWTGLETQYF
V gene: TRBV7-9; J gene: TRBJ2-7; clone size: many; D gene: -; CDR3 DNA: TGTGCCAGCTCGGGGAACTACGAGCAGTACTTC; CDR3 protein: CASSGNYEQYF
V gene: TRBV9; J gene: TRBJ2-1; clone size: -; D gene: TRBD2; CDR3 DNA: TGTGCCAGCAGCTCAAGGACTAGCTATTCCAATGAGCAGTTCTTC; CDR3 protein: CASSSRTSYSNEQFF
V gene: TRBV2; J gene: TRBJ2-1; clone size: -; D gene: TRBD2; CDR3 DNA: TGTGCCAGCAGTAATGGCCGTCTAGGACTAGCAGAGCAGTTCTTC; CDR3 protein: CASSNGRLGLAEQFF
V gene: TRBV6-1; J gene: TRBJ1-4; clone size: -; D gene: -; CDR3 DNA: TGTGCCAGCAGCGACAGTGCTAATGAAAAACTGTTTTTT; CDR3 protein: CASSDSANEKLFF
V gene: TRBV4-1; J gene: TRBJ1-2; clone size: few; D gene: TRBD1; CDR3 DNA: TGCGCCAGCAGCCAGATGGGGACAGGGGGTGCCTATGGCTACACCTTC; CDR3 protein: CASSQMGTGGAYGYTF
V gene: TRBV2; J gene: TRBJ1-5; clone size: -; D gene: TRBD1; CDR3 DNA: TGTGCCAGCAGTGATGGTGACAGGGACGTAGATCAGCCCCAGCATTTT; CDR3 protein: CASSDGDRDVDQPQHF
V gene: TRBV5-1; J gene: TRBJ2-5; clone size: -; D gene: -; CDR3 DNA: TGCGCCAGCAGCTTAAGTAAAAATGGCCAAGAGACCCAGTACTTC; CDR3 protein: CASSLSKNGQETQYF
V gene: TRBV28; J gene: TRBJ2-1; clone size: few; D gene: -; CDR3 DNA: TGTGCCAGCAGTTTTGGAGGGGAGAAACACAATGAGCAGTTCTTC; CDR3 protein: CASSFGGEKHNEQFF
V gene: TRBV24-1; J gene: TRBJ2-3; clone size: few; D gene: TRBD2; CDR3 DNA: TGTGCCACCAGTGATCCGGGACTAGGAGGAGATACGCAGTATTTT; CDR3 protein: CATSDPGLGGDTQYF
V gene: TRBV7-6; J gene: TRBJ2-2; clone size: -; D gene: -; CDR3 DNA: TGTGCCAGCAGCTTAGTGGGAAAAGTCGGGGAGCTGTTTTTT; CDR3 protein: CASSLVGKVGELFF
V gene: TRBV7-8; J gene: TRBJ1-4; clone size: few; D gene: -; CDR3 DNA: TGTGCCAGCAGCAATATACGGCCCACAGGGACCTCAACTAATGAAAAACTGTTTTTT; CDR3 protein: CASSNIRPTGTSTNEKLFF
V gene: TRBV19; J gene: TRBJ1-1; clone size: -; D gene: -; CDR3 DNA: TGTGCCAGTAGTATTGAGGTTTTTTTCGACAGTAACACTGAAGCTTTCTTT; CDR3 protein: CASSIEVFFDSNTEAFF
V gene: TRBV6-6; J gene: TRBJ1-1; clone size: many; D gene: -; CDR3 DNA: TGTGCCAGCAGCAGACTTAAAAGACTCCAGGAGGAAGCTTTCTTT; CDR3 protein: CASSRLKRLQEEAFF
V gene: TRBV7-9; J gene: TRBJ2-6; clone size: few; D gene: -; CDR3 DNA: TGTGCCAGCAGCTCACCCCGGGGGACCTCTGGGGCCAACGTCCTGACTTTC; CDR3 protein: CASSSPRGTSGANVLTF
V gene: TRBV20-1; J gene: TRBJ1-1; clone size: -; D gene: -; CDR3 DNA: TGCAGTGTCAAAATTCCGGGAGCAGCGAATGAAGCTTTCTTT; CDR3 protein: CSVKIPGAANEAFF
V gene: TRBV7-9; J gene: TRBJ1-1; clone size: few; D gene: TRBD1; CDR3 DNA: TGTGCCAGCAGCTCGACGGACAGGGCGAGCACTGAAGCTTTCTTT; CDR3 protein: CASSSTDRASTEAFF
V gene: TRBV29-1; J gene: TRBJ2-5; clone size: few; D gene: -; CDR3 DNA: TGCAGCGCCGTGGGTCTTGTTAAGGTCAATCAAGAGACCCAGTACTTC; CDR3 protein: CSAVGLVKVNQETQYF
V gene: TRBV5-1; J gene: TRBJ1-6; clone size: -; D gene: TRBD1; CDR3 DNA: TGCGCCAGCAGCCCAGAGACAGGGGGCGTCGATTCACCCCTCCACTTT; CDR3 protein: CASSPETGGVDSPLHF
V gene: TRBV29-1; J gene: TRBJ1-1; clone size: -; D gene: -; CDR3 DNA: TGCAGCGTTGATGGGGGGCGGGGGGCTTTCTTT; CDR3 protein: CSVDGGRGAFF
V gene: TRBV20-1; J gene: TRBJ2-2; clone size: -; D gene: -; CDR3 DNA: TGCAGTGCTAGAGATTTCGGGCCGGGAGCGAACACCGGGGAGCTGTTTTTT; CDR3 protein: CSARDFGPGANTGELFF
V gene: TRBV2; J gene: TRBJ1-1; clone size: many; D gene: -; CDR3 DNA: TGTGCCAGCAGTGCCCAAATAGGGCACACTGAAGCTTTCTTT; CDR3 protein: CASSAQIGHTEAFF
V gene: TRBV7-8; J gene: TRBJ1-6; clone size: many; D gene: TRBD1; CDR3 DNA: TGTGCCAGCAGGCGGGACAGGGCGAGGAATTCACCCCTCCACTTT; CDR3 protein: CASRRDRARNSPLHF
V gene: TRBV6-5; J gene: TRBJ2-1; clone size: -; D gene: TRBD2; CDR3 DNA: TGTGCCAGCAGCCTACTAGCGGATCCCTACAATGAGCAGTTCTTC; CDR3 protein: CASSLLADPYNEQFF
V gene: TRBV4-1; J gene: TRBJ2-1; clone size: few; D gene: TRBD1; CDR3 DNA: TGCGCCAGCAGCGAGGGGACAGGGCTGTACAATGAGCAGTTCTTC; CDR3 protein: CASSEGTGLYNEQFF
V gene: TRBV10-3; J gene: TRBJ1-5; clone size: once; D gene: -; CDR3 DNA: TGTGCCATCAGCCGGGGGGGAGTGGAGCCCCAGCATTTT; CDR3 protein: CAISRGGVEPQHF
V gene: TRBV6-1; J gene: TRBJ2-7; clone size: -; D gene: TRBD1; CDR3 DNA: TGTGCCAGCAGTGAGGGGACAGATTTCTACGAGCAGTACTTC; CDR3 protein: CASSEGTDFYEQYF
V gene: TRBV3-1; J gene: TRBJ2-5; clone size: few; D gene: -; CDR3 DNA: TGTGCCAGCAGCCAAGCAGGAGGGGTTGAGACCCAGTACTTC; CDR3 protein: CASSQAGGVETQYF
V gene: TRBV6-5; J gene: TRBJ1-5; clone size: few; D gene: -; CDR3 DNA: TGTGCCAGCAGTTCCGGGACCCATAGCAATCAGCCCCAGCATTTT; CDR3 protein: CASSSGTHSNQPQHF
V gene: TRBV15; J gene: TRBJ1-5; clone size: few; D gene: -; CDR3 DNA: TGTGCCACCAGCAGCCTCCCGACGGGTAGCAATCAGCCCCAGCATTTT; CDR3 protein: CATSSLPTGSNQPQHF
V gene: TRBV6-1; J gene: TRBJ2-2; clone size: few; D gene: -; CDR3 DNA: TGTGCCAGCAGTTCACTAGTCTACCGGGAGCTGTTTTTT; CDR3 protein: CASSSLVYRELFF
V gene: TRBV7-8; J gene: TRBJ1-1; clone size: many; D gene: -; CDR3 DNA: TGTGCCAGCAGCCTCGGGGGAGGCTACAGGGCTGAAGCTTTCTTT; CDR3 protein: CASSLGGGYRAEAFF
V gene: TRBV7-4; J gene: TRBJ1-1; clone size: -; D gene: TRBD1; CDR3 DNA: TGTGCCAGCAGCCCCCGACAGGGGGCGATGAACACTGAAGCTTTCTTT; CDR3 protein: CASSPRQGAMNTEAFF
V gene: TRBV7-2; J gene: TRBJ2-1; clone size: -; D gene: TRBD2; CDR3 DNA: TGTGCCAGCAGACTACCGGGACTAGCGGGGGGTACCGTTCTCTTC; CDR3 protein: CASRLPGLAGGTVLF
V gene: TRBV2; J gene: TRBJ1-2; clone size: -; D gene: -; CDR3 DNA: TGTGCCAGCATCGCCCGGGGGGGGGCGGGCTATGGCTACACCTTC; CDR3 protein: CASIARGGAGYGYTF
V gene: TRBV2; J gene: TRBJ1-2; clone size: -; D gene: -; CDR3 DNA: TGTGCCAGCACCAGCTATGGCTACACCTTC; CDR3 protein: CASTSYGYTF
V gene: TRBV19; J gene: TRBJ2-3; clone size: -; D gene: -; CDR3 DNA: TGTGCCAGTAGTATTAGTATACGAGCCCCAGATACGCAGTATTTT; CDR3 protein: CASSISIRAPDTQYF
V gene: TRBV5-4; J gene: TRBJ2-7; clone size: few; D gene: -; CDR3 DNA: TGTGCCAGCAGTCTGGGGAGGGACATGAGAACCTACGAGCAGTACTTC; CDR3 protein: CASSLGRDMRTYEQYF
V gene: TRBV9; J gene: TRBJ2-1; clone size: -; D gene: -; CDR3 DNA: TGTGCCAGCAGCGCACCGATATCCGCGGTGGGAGGTCCCTACAATGAGCAGTTCTTC; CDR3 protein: CASSAPISAVGGPYNEQFF
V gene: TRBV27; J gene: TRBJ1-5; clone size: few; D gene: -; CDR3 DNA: TGTGCCAGTAAATCGGGGGGAGGCAATCAGCCCCAGCATTTT; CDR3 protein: CASKSGGGNQPQHF
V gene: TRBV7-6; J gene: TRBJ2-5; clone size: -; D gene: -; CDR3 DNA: TGTGTCAGCAGCCGGGGATCGAGCGCCGGAAGGAGCCAGTACTTC; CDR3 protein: CVSSRGSSAGRSQYF